This T cell receptor (beta chain) is from a study of T-cell reconstitution after alpha-beta-depleted transplantation in children. Overall study findings and caveats: Several patients had high TCRbeta diversity at day 60; it came from surviving recipient T cells and thymic progenitors. Once a year had passed after transplant, T-cell counts and diversity came mostly from newly produced T cells. Expanded clones from the graft, numbering several hundred, reportedly supplied alpha-beta T cells about two months after transplant.

The junction had 13 bases not matched to a gene; V was cut back by 4 bases and J by 3 bases. CDR3 size: 18 residues. CDR1 SGHAT and CDR2 FQNNGV come from the germline V gene. The authors prepared the TCRbeta library with unique molecular identifiers. Each CDR3 protein is one row after TCRdb ran MiXCR on the PCR reads. This table has roughly 200,000 distinct CDR3 sequences, approximately 11% appearing once. This clonotype was seen many times. Its specificity is unknown. Sequenced here: PBMCs, sampled before TCRalphabeta/CD19-depleted stem cell transplant. This clonotype was obtained from a child under two years old with acute myeloid leukemia, due to receive a stem cell transplant. This chain connects TRBV11-2 to TRBJ2-4; 9 nucleotides match TRBD2. In DNA, the CDR3 is TGTGCCAGCAGCTCCCCCGCCCTGGGACTAGCCCTCAAAAACATTCAGTACTTC. Its translation: CASSSPALGLALKNIQYF.